These 16 T cell receptor beta chains were all obtained from the same sample, sequenced in a study of stem cell transplantation in POMP-related autoinflammatory disease. Study-wide results and limits: Across all analyzed T-cell subsets, patients with PRAID tended toward reduced diversity and increased clonality. Fewer unique TRB V-J gene pairings were identified in patients with PRAID.

Assay: immunoSEQ multiplex PCR; the TCRdb copy retains only in-frame clones and omits some. The sample lists about 11,000 clones; 85% to 90% were seen once. For these TCRs, the target antigens are not known. The sequenced sample was CD8+ T cells from PBMCs, obtained before stem cell transplantation. These receptors were taken from a human donor with POMP-related autoinflammation and immune dysregulation (PRAID).

V is TRBV4-1 and J is TRBJ1-5; a possible D gene is TRBD1 (5 bases). The CDR3 runs 16 residues. Germline CDR1 reads MGHRA; CDR2 reads YSYEKL. Trimming pared 1 base from V and 1 base from J, leaving 11 bases between. The CDR3 DNA is TGCGCCAGCAGCCAAGTATGGGACGTAAGCAATCAGCCCCAGCATTTT. Encoded protein: CASSQVWDVSNQPQHF.

The chain recombines TRBV11-2 with TRBJ1-2, with 8 bases aligning to TRBD1. The germline V gene has CDR1 SGHAT and CDR2 FQNNGV. The CDR3 extends over 17 amino acids. Trimming cost V 5 bases and J 3 bases; bases outside gene matches: 14. Here the CDR3 reads CASSAATGEGPDYGYTF. CDR3 nucleotide sequence: TGTGCCAGCAGCGCAGCGACAGGGGAAGGGCCCGACTATGGCTACACCTTC.

This clone appeared a single time. The chain links TRBV2 to TRBJ2-3, with 9 bases fitting TRBD2. The CDR3 length is 15 residues. Germline CDR1 SNHLY, CDR2 FYNNEI. V gave up 7 bases and J gave up 0 bases; unmatched junction bases: 5. The CDR3 protein is CASMERGASTDTQYF. Here the CDR3 DNA reads TGTGCCAGCATGGAGCGGGGGGCAAGCACAGATACGCAGTATTTT.

The rearrangement uses TRBV6-5 and TRBJ1-1, with D hard to call. CDR1 and CDR2 from the germline V gene are MNHEY and SVGAGI. The germline V and J ends were trimmed by 10 bases and 5 bases, with 17 bases remaining between them. This CDR3 has 13 amino acids. The CDR3 reads CATVTRSETEAFF. The CDR3 bases are TGTGCCACCGTGACAAGGTCGGAAACTGAAGCTTTCTTT.

The chain is built from TRBV6-6 and TRBJ2-5; 8 bases are a match to TRBD2. V gave up 7 bases and J gave up 3 bases; unmatched junction bases: 10. The CDR3 has 15 amino acids. Germline V lookup: CDR1 MNHNY, CDR2 SVGAGI (reference sequence). The CDR3 DNA follows: TGTGCCAGCACCTTGCGGCGGGAGGACAAAGAGACCCAGTACTTC. It codes for CASTLRREDKETQYF.

V gene TRBV19 combines with J gene TRBJ2-5; 8 bases match TRBD2. The CDR3 extends over 18 amino acids. CDR1 is LNHDA and CDR2 is SQIVND in the germline V gene (reference sequence). V dropped 8 bases and J dropped 5; count of bases not matched to a gene: 22. CDR3 loop: CASLSPKLAGLIFETQYF. The CDR3 bases are TGTGCCAGTCTCAGCCCTAAATTAGCGGGGTTGATTTTTGAGACCCAGTACTTC.

CDR3 nucleotides: TGTGCCAGCAGCTTAAGCACGGGCCCCAACTCCTACGAGCAGTACTTC. Protein sequence: CASSLSTGPNSYEQYF. J is TRBJ2-7 and V is TRBV11-2, with D hard to call. The CDR3 is 16 residues long. From germline, CDR1 is SGHAT and CDR2 FQNNGV. Trimming left V 2 bases short and J 0 bases short, with 14 bases between.

V gene TRBV30 combines with J gene TRBJ2-1, with 8 bases fitting TRBD1. Germline values: CDR1 GTSNPN, CDR2 SVGIG (reference sequence). The V segment lost 2 bases and the J segment 5 bases; nucleotides outside the gene matches: 2. The CDR3 runs to 13 residues. The CDR3 DNA reads TGTGCCTGGAGTTCAGGGGGCCACAATGAGCAGTTCTTC. Its protein is CAWSSGGHNEQFF.

The chain is built from TRBV7-3 and TRBJ2-3; 10 positions agree with TRBD2. The CDR3 runs 17 residues. The germline V gene encodes CDR1 SGHTA and CDR2 FQGTGA. With 5 bases clipped from V and 3 bases from J, the junction kept 11 bases outside the gene matches. CDR3 DNA: TGTGCCAGCAGCCCGCAGGCCCTAGCGGGGGTGACAGATACGCAGTATTTT. As protein: CASSPQALAGVTDTQYF. Looking up the rest from reference TRBV7-3 and TRBJ2-3 gives the full variable domain: GAGVSQTPSNKVTEKGKYVELRCDPISGHTALYWYRQSLGQGPEFLIYFQGTGAADDSGLPNDRFFAVRPEGSVSTLKIQRTERGDSAVYLCASSPQALAGVTDTQYFGPGTRLTVL.

This clone was observed once. The chain has TRBV5-6 and TRBJ2-5; a possible D gene is TRBD1 (5 bases). Germline V gene lookup returns CDR1 SGHDT and CDR2 YYEEEE. V was clipped by 0 bases and J by 0 bases, with 6 bases between them. CDR3 length: 14 residues. Here the CDR3 reads CASSLVQDQETQYF. CDR3 nucleotides: TGTGCCAGCAGCTTGGTACAGGACCAAGAGACCCAGTACTTC.

The V and J genes are TRBV14 and TRBJ2-5; weak D call: TRBD1 (7 bases). Germline CDR1 and CDR2: SGHDN and FVKESK. The CDR3 is 19 amino acids. Deletions cut 4 bases from V and 0 bases from J, with 24 bases between. In DNA form, the CDR3 reads TGTGCCAGCAGCCCCATACGGTGGCGGGACAGTCCGTACCAAGAGACCCAGTACTTC. This encodes CASSPIRWRDSPYQETQYF.

The rearrangement uses TRBV23-1 and TRBJ1-5; the D gene is possibly TRBD1 (5 bases). TRBV23-1 is filed as an ORF, its function uncertain. The V and J ends lost 3 bases and 0 bases respectively, with 12 bases between them. The CDR3 loop spans 16 amino acids. CDR3 coding DNA: TGCGCCAGCAGTCAGGCAGGGATCTATAGCAATCAGCCCCAGCATTTT. Translation: CASSQAGIYSNQPQHF.

CDR3 in amino acids: CASHRAWNTEAFF. In nucleotides, the CDR3 is TGTGCCAGCCACAGGGCCTGGAACACTGAAGCTTTCTTT. The chain recombines TRBV27 with TRBJ1-1, with D tentatively TRBD1 (6 bases). Trimming left V 8 bases short and J 1 base short, with 11 bases between. In germline, CDR1 is MNHEY, CDR2 SMNVEV (reference sequence). The CDR3 loop spans 13 amino acids.

The chain carries TRBV5-6 and TRBJ2-2; a possible D gene is TRBD1 (6 bases). V was pared by 4 bases and J by 0 bases, with 10 bases between. The CDR3 sequence is 15 residues long. Germline V gives CDR1 SGHDT, CDR2 YYEEEE. DNA for the CDR3: TGTGCCAGCAGCACCGGGACAACGAACACCGGGGAGCTGTTTTTT. Its translation: CASSTGTTNTGELFF.

The V call is TRBV11-2, the J call TRBJ2-5, with D perhaps matching TRBD2 (6 bases). CDR3 size: 17 residues. Trimming cost V 0 bases and J 3 bases, with 17 bases left between them. Germline CDR1 reads SGHAT; CDR2 reads FQNNGV. CDR3 DNA: TGTGCCAGCAGCTTAGATTACCTCGGAGGGCCAAAAGAGACCCAGTACTTC. Translation: CASSLDYLGGPKETQYF.

With respect to this clone: One end of the junction is discordant with germline, which a read error may explain. V usage is TRBV7-7 and J usage is TRBJ2-1; 9 bases match TRBD2. Germline-derived CDR1 and CDR2 are SSHAT and FNYEAQ (reference sequence). CDR3 length: 14 amino acids. For the CDR3, the DNA is TGTGCTAGCAGCCCAGGGACTAGCAACAATGAGCAGTTCTTC. Translation: CASSPGTSNNEQFF.